A single sample gave rise to the 10 T cell receptor beta chains below, sequenced in a study of T-cell reconstitution after alpha-beta-depleted transplantation in children. The library targeted TCRbeta and was prepared with unique molecular identifiers. TCRdb called the PCR reads again in MiXCR, with one record for every CDR3 protein. This table has about 200,000 distinct CDR3 sequences, about 7% appearing once. The sequenced sample was PBMCs, obtained before TCRalphabeta/CD19-depleted stem cell transplant. Every receptor here comes from a boy younger than 10 with acute lymphoblastic leukemia, due to receive a stem cell transplant.

This clonotype was seen only a few times. It may be a read error: a sequence one base away is much more abundant. V usage is TRBV28 and J usage is TRBJ2-3, with unresolved D. V lost 3 bases, J lost 6 bases, and 1 base lay in between. Germline values: CDR1 MDHEN, CDR2 SYDVKM. This CDR3 region has 10 residues. CDR3 region: CASSFDTQYF. The CDR3 region has the DNA TGTGCCAGCAGTTTTGATACGCAGTATTTT.

This clonotype was detected many times. The V call is TRBV28, the J call TRBJ2-7, with 8 bases lining up with TRBD2. Trimming cost V 6 bases and J 3 bases; bases outside gene matches: 7. The CDR3 extends over 14 amino acids. Germline CDR1 reads MDHEN; CDR2 reads SYDVKM. Here the CDR3 reads CASSSSGRFYEQYF. DNA for the CDR3: TGTGCCAGCAGCTCCAGCGGGAGATTCTACGAGCAGTACTTC.

This sequence joins TRBV2 and TRBJ2-2; D gene unclear. V shed 2 bases and J shed 6 bases, with 7 bases lying between them. Germline V gives CDR1 SNHLY, CDR2 FYNNEI. This CDR3 spans 13 amino acids. CDR3 in amino acids: CASSEISAGELFF. DNA of the CDR3: TGTGCCAGCAGTGAAATTAGTGCCGGGGAGCTGTTTTTT.

This clonotype was seen many times. The J gene is TRBJ1-5, the V gene TRBV6-5; TRBD1 matches 8 bases. This CDR3 has 14 amino acids. The V and J ends lost 6 bases and 6 bases, in that order; junction bases with no gene match: 7. In germline, CDR1 is MNHEY, CDR2 SVGAGI. The CDR3 nucleotides are TGTGCCAGCAGCTATAGGACAGGGAGTCAGCCCCAGCATTTT. Protein product: CASSYRTGSQPQHF.

This clonotype was detected many times. The chain is built from TRBV27 and TRBJ1-4; 8 nucleotides align to TRBD1. V shed 8 bases, J shed 8 bases, and the junction held 10 bases outside the gene matches. From germline, CDR1 is MNHEY and CDR2 SMNVEV (reference sequence). CDR3 length equals 14 residues. The CDR3 DNA sequence: TGTGCCAGCGGGACCAGGGGGCCGGGGGAAAAACTGTTTTTT. Its translation: CASGTRGPGEKLFF.

This clonotype was counted many times. The rearrangement links TRBV28 to TRBJ2-1; tentative D call: TRBD1 (6 bases). Between the trimmed V and J ends, which lost 3 bases and 0 bases, there was a span of 12 bases. This CDR3 contains 16 residues. The V gene's germline CDR1 is MDHEN and CDR2 SYDVKM. The CDR3 is CASSFFDRSSYNEQFF. In DNA form, the CDR3 reads TGTGCCAGCAGTTTCTTCGACAGGAGCTCCTACAATGAGCAGTTCTTC.

This clonotype was seen at least ten times. This sequence joins TRBV3-1 and TRBJ2-5; TRBD2 aligns across 16 bases. With 0 bases clipped from V and 1 base from J, the junction kept 8 bases outside the gene matches. In germline, CDR1 is LGHDT, CDR2 YNNKEL (reference sequence). The CDR3 contains 20 residues. CDR3 coding DNA: TGTGCCAGCAGCCAAGAAGGTGGGACTAGCGGGAGGGGGGGCCAAGAGACCCAGTACTTC. It yields the protein CASSQEGGTSGRGGQETQYF.

This clonotype was picked up one time. V and J are TRBV29-1 and TRBJ2-3; perhaps D is TRBD1 or TRBD2 (5 bases each). V was trimmed by 4 bases and J by 1 base, leaving 9 bases between them. Germline loops: CDR1 SQVTM, CDR2 ANQGSEA. The CDR3 runs 13 residues. CDR3 nucleotides: TGCAGCGTTGGGGGGTTCGGCACAGATACGCAGTATTTT. Protein product: CSVGGFGTDTQYF.

This clonotype was seen many times. The rearrangement joins TRBV4-3 to TRBJ2-3; 12 positions agree with TRBD2. Germline loops: CDR1 LGHNA, CDR2 YSLEER. The CDR3 totals 16 residues. V lost 0 bases and J lost 7; bases outside the gene matches: 5. The CDR3: CASSQDLAGGLNTQYF. As DNA, the CDR3 is TGCGCCAGCAGCCAAGACCTAGCGGGAGGGCTAAATACGCAGTATTTT.

This clonotype was recorded many times. The chain joins TRBV12-3 or TRBV12-4 to TRBJ2-2; D might be TRBD2 (6 bases). This CDR3 has 15 amino acids. V was pared by 6 bases and J by 0 bases, with 11 bases between. CDR3 amino acids: CASRTEGANTGELFF. The CDR3 bases are TGTGCCAGCAGGACGGAGGGTGCGAACACCGGGGAGCTGTTTTTT.